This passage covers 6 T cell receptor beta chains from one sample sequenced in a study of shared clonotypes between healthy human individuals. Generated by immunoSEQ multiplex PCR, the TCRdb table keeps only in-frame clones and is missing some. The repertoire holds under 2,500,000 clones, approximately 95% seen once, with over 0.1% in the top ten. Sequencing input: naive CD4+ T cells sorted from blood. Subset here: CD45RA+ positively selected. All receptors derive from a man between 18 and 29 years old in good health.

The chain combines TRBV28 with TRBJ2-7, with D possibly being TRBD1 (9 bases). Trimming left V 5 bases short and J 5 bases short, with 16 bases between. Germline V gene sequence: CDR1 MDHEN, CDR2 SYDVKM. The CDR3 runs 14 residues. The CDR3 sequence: CASSPGGDRDEQYF. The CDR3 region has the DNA TGTGCCAGCAGTCCCGGGGGGGACAGGGACGAGCAGTACTTC. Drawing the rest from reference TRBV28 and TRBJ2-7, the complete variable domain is DVKVTQSSRYLVKRTGEKVFLECVQDMDHENMFWYRQDPGLGLRLIYFSYDVKMKEKGDIPEGYSVSREKKERFSLILESASTNQTSMYLCASSPGGDRDEQYFGPGTRLTVT.

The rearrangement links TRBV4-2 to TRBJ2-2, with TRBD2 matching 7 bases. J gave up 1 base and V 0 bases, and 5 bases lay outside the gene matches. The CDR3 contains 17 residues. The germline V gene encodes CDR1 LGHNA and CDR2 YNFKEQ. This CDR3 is CASSQDTGGGNTGELFF. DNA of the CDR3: TGTGCCAGCAGCCAAGATACCGGCGGGGGGAACACCGGGGAGCTGTTTTTT.

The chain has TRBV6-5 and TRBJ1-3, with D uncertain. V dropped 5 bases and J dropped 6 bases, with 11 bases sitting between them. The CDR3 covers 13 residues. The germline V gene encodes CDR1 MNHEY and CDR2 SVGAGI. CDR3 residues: CASSLTVKNTIYF. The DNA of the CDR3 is TGTGCCAGCAGTCTTACAGTGAAAAACACCATATATTTT.

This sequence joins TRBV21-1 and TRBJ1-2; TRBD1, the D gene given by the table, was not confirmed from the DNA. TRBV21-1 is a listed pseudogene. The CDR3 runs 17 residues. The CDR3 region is CASSKGRDRGWNYGYTF. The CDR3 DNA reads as TGTGCCAGCAGCAAAGGAAGGGACAGGGGGTGGAACTATGGCTACACCTTC.

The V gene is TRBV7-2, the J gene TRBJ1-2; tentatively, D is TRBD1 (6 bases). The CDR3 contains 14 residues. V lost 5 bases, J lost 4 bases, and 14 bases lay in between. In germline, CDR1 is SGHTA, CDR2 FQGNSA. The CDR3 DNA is TGTGCCAGCAGCGCAGTACAGGGTACCTATGGCTACACCTTC. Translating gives CASSAVQGTYGYTF.

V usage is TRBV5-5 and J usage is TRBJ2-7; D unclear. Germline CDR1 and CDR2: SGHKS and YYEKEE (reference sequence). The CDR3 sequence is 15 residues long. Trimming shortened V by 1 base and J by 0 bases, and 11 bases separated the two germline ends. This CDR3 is CASSLPRHSSYEQYF. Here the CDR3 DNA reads TGTGCCAGCAGCTTGCCGAGACACTCCTCCTACGAGCAGTACTTC.